The 26 T cell receptor beta chains in this list originate from one sample, sequenced in a study of cytomegalovirus exposure and HLA in healthy donors. The table came from immunoSEQ multiplex PCR; TCRdb's copy has only in-frame clones and leaves some out. The sample consists of about 120,000 clones, roughly 90% of them appearing once. Sequencing input: PBMCs. Source of these receptors: a woman younger than 35 in good health and CMV-seropositive.

The chain joins TRBV21-1 to TRBJ2-7; no check of the table's D call, TRBD1, against the DNA was made. TRBV21-1 is reported as a pseudogene. The CDR3 totals 17 residues. As DNA, the CDR3 is TGTGCCAGCAGCCCCGATGATACAGGAAAAATGAGCTACGAGCAGTACTTC. The encoded protein is CASSPDDTGKMSYEQYF.

The chain joins TRBV7-2 to TRBJ2-7; 9 bases fit TRBD2. After removal of 5 bases from V and 3 bases from J, the junction contained 8 bases not matched to a gene. The CDR3 consists of 15 residues. Germline lookup yields CDR1 SGHTA and CDR2 FQGNSA. The DNA of the CDR3 is TGTGCCAGCAGCCCCGCTCGACTAGCGGTCTACGAGCAGTACTTC. Encoded protein: CASSPARLAVYEQYF. Drawing the rest from reference TRBV7-2 and TRBJ2-7, the complete variable domain is GAGVSQSPSNKVTEKGKDVELRCDPISGHTALYWYRQSLGQGLEFLIYFQGNSAPDKSGLPSDRFSAERTGGSVSTLTIQRTQQEDSAVYLCASSPARLAVYEQYFGPGTRLTVT.

This chain links TRBV14 with TRBJ1-1, with unresolved D. The germline V and J ends were trimmed by 0 bases and 9 bases, with 14 bases remaining between them. CDR3 length: 14 residues. The germline CDR1 and CDR2 sequences are SGHDN and FVKESK. Written as DNA, the CDR3 is TGTGCCAGCAGCCAAGATAATGTCGCGGGGAAAGCTTTCTTT. Translated, it gives CASSQDNVAGKAFF.

The CDR3 protein is CASSQGVAGVVYEQYF. DNA for the CDR3: TGCGCCAGCAGCCAGGGGGTAGCGGGAGTGGTCTACGAGCAGTACTTC. The chain couples TRBV4-1 to TRBJ2-7; 9 nucleotides align to TRBD2. The CDR3 has 16 amino acids. CDR1 MGHRA and CDR2 YSYEKL come from the germline V gene. Germline trimming cut 3 bases from V and 3 bases from J; bases unmatched to any gene: 9.

The rearrangement links TRBV9 to TRBJ2-2; D is ambiguous. With 0 bases removed from V and 4 bases from J, the gap between germline ends came to 13 bases. Germline V gene data show CDR1 as SGDLS and CDR2 as YYNGEE. This CDR3 is built from 16 residues. CDR3 nucleotide sequence: TGTGCCAGCAGCGTAGCACTGACCCCAGGCACCGGGGAGCTGTTTTTT. It codes for CASSVALTPGTGELFF.

This clone was seen only once. The chain has TRBV9 and TRBJ2-2; 9 bases are a match to TRBD1. Germline CDR1 is SGDLS and CDR2 is YYNGEE. There are 17 residues in the CDR3. V lost 3 bases and J lost 0; bases outside the gene matches: 6. This CDR3 is CASSATGGATNTGELFF. The CDR3 DNA follows: TGTGCCAGCAGCGCTACAGGGGGCGCCACGAACACCGGGGAGCTGTTTTTT.

V gene TRBV4-3 combines with J gene TRBJ2-1, with D possibly TRBD1 on 5 matching bases. V was trimmed by 0 bases and J by 7 bases, leaving 10 bases between them. The length of the CDR3 is 14 residues. The germline gives CDR1 LGHNA, CDR2 YSLEER. The CDR3 DNA follows: TGCGCCAGCAGCCAAGATGTAGGGGTTAATGAGCAGTTCTTC. It translates to CASSQDVGVNEQFF.

The V gene is TRBV14, the J gene TRBJ1-2, with TRBD1 identical over 7 bases. With 0 bases clipped from V and 5 bases from J, the junction kept 3 bases outside the gene matches. Germline V CDR1 and CDR2: SGHDN, FVKESK. The CDR3 spans 14 residues. CDR3: CASSQDKGQYGYTF. DNA of the CDR3: TGTGCCAGCAGCCAAGATAAGGGACAGTATGGCTACACCTTC.

The chain is built from TRBV29-1 and TRBJ2-3; 8 nucleotides line up with TRBD1. Germline values: CDR1 SQVTM, CDR2 ANQGSEA. The CDR3 is 15 residues long. The V segment lost 6 bases and the J segment 2 bases; nucleotides outside the gene matches: 10. The CDR3: CSVHGGTGLTDTQYF. The CDR3 DNA reads TGCAGCGTCCATGGGGGGACAGGCCTCACAGATACGCAGTATTTT.

V usage is TRBV6-5 and J usage is TRBJ1-1, with 9 bases lining up with TRBD1. Trimming cost V 5 bases and J 5 bases; bases outside gene matches: 9. The V gene's germline CDR1 is MNHEY and CDR2 SVGAGI. This CDR3 has 15 residues. In DNA, the CDR3 is TGTGCCAGCAGTCTGGGGACAGGGAGTCGAACTGAAGCTTTCTTT. It translates to CASSLGTGSRTEAFF.

J is TRBJ1-2 and V is TRBV7-9; no clear D. This CDR3 comprises 16 residues. From germline, CDR1 is SEHNR and CDR2 FQNEAQ (reference sequence). The V end was cut by 1 base, the J end by 0 bases, with 12 bases between. This chain's CDR3 is CASSLGSARANYGYTF. The CDR3 DNA sequence: TGTGCCAGCAGCTTAGGTTCGGCTAGAGCTAACTATGGCTACACCTTC.

This chain joins TRBV27 and TRBJ2-3, with D tentatively TRBD1 (6 bases). The CDR3 totals 16 residues. The germline CDR1 and CDR2 sequences are MNHEY and SMNVEV (reference sequence). V shed 4 bases and J shed 4 bases, with 18 bases lying between them. This CDR3 is CASSSHTNRVPDTQYF. The DNA for the CDR3 is TGTGCCAGCAGTTCCCATACTAACAGGGTCCCAGATACGCAGTATTTT.

The V and J genes are TRBV18 and TRBJ2-7; TRBD1 matches at 10 bases. Trimming cost V 0 bases and J 3 bases; bases outside gene matches: 5. Germline V CDR1 and CDR2: KGHSH, LQKENI. The CDR3 loop spans 16 amino acids. The CDR3 coding sequence is TGTGCCAGCTCACCACCCGGGACAGGGGCCATCTACGAGCAGTACTTC. It is translated as CASSPPGTGAIYEQYF.

Here the CDR3 reads CASSWTVGGEQYF. In DNA form, the CDR3 reads TGTGCCAGCAGTTGGACAGTGGGTGGGGAGCAGTACTTC. The chain uses TRBV5-6 and TRBJ2-7, with D possibly matching TRBD1 (6 bases). Germline values: CDR1 SGHDT, CDR2 YYEEEE. This CDR3 has 13 residues. V was pared by 5 bases and J by 7 bases, with 16 bases between.

This sequence joins TRBV11-1 and TRBJ2-1; tentative D call: TRBD2 (6 bases). Per the germline V gene, CDR1 is SGHAT and CDR2 is FQDESV (reference sequence). Trimming cost V 3 bases and J 3 bases, with 9 bases left between them. The CDR3 runs to 14 residues. CDR3 in amino acids: CASSLKRVYNEQFF. The DNA for the CDR3 is TGTGCCAGCAGCTTGAAGCGGGTCTACAATGAGCAGTTCTTC.

This chain joins TRBV11-2 and TRBJ1-2; 12 nucleotides line up with TRBD1. The germline V gene encodes CDR1 SGHAT and CDR2 FQNNGV. The CDR3 is made up of 18 amino acids. V lost 0 bases, J lost 4 bases, and 9 bases stayed unmatched. In DNA form, the CDR3 reads TGTGCCAGCAGCTTAGATTCCGGGACAGGGGGCACAGGCTATGGCTACACCTTC. This sequence encodes CASSLDSGTGGTGYGYTF.

V gene TRBV5-4 combines with J gene TRBJ2-3; 8 bases are a match to TRBD2. The V and J ends lost 1 base and 5 bases, in that order; junction bases with no gene match: 6. Germline values: CDR1 SGHNT, CDR2 YYREEE (reference sequence). The CDR3 consists of 15 residues. The CDR3 nucleotides are TGTGCCAGCAGCTTGTCGGGAGGGCCGAAAGATACGCAGTATTTT. It specifies CASSLSGGPKDTQYF.

This rearrangement joins TRBV7-9 to TRBJ2-7; no firm D call. The CDR3 runs to 12 residues. In germline, CDR1 is SEHNR, CDR2 FQNEAQ (reference sequence). V was shortened by 3 bases and J by 4 bases, with 7 bases between the two germline ends. In DNA form, the CDR3 reads TGTGCCAGCAGCTTCGATCGGTACGAGCAGTACTTC. Its protein is CASSFDRYEQYF.

The chain links TRBV4-1 to TRBJ2-5; D perhaps matches TRBD2 (5 bases). V dropped 1 base and J dropped 1 base, with 7 bases sitting between them. There are 14 residues in the CDR3. CDR1 and CDR2 (germline): MGHRA, YSYEKL. The CDR3 sequence is CASSQGRAQETQYF. The CDR3 DNA follows: TGCGCCAGCAGCCAAGGGCGGGCCCAAGAGACCCAGTACTTC.

This clone was detected only once. V and J are TRBV7-3 and TRBJ1-6; 7 bases line up with TRBD1. V lost 4 bases, J lost 5 bases, and 5 bases stayed unmatched. In germline, CDR1 is SGHTA, CDR2 FQGTGA. The CDR3 totals 15 residues. CDR3 loop: CASSSDRSNNSPLHF. CDR3 in DNA: TGTGCCAGCAGCTCGGACAGGTCAAATAATTCACCCCTCCACTTT.

V gene TRBV11-2 combines with J gene TRBJ2-5, with 10 bases identical to TRBD2. This CDR3 spans 14 amino acids. Germline V lookup: CDR1 SGHAT, CDR2 FQNNGV. Trimming cost V 1 base and J 14 bases; bases outside gene matches: 10. CDR3 bases: TGTGCCAGCAGCTTAGGGCTAGCGGGAGTACTAACATACTTC. Its protein is CASSLGLAGVLTYF.

This CDR3 is CASSPTTGSYEQYF. CDR3 coding DNA: TGTGCCAGCTCACCCACGACAGGCTCCTACGAGCAGTACTTC. The genes are TRBV18 and TRBJ2-7, with a weak D call TRBD1 (6 bases). This CDR3 has 14 amino acids. Per germline, CDR1 KGHSH and CDR2 LQKENI. Trimming took 3 bases from V and 0 from J, leaving 9 bases between them.

The chain couples TRBV5-1 to TRBJ2-1, with TRBD1 as a possible D gene (5 bases). Germline V gene lookup returns CDR1 SGHRS and CDR2 YFSETQ. This CDR3 has 14 residues. V dropped 5 bases and J dropped 7 bases, with 16 bases sitting between them. The CDR3 nucleotides read TGCGCCAGCAGTTCCCAGGGAAAAGGGAATGAGCAGTTCTTC. It specifies CASSSQGKGNEQFF.

The rearrangement joins TRBV19 to TRBJ2-1; D possibly corresponds to TRBD2 (6 bases). The V end was cut by 7 bases, the J end by 6 bases, with 16 bases between. The germline CDR1 and CDR2 sequences are LNHDA and SQIVND (reference sequence). The length of the CDR3 is 14 residues. DNA of the CDR3: TGTGCCAGTAATTTCGGGGGTAGTTTCAATGAGCAGTTCTTC. As protein: CASNFGGSFNEQFF.

In this sample, this clone turned up once. V and J are TRBV6-4 and TRBJ2-7, with unresolved D. The germline CDR1 and CDR2 sequences are MRHNA and SNTAGT. This CDR3 comprises 13 residues. V lost 4 bases, J lost 3 bases, and 10 bases lay in between. DNA for the CDR3: TGTGCCAGCAGTGCGAGCGCGAGCTACGAGCAGTACTTC. It codes for CASSASASYEQYF.

The chain has TRBV29-1 and TRBJ2-3; D perhaps matches TRBD1 (6 bases). This CDR3 contains 13 residues. Germline CDR1 SQVTM, CDR2 ANQGSEA. The germline V and J ends were trimmed by 3 bases and 5 bases, with 12 bases remaining between them. The CDR3 DNA reads as TGCAGCGTTGAGTGGGCAGGGGTAGATACGCAGTATTTT. This translates into CSVEWAGVDTQYF.